Below are 25 T cell receptor beta chains sequenced from a single sample in a study of blood T cell repertoires in COVID-19. Sequenced by immunoSEQ multiplex PCR; TCRdb stores in-frame clones only, minus some. The table lists around 140,000 clones, about 85% of them singletons. The sample was peripheral blood. These receptors were taken from a human donor with acute or convalescent COVID-19. The donor label of this sample is uncertain.

This clone was seen only once. The rearrangement joins TRBV2 to TRBJ2-3, with unresolved D. The CDR3 loop spans 15 amino acids. V lost 0 bases, J lost 2 bases, and 9 bases lay in between. Germline V lookup: CDR1 SNHLY, CDR2 FYNNEI. The CDR3 nucleotides read TGTGCCAGCAGTGAAGCACGGCAGGCCACAGATACGCAGTATTTT. Translating gives CASSEARQATDTQYF. The full variable domain, with the rest looked up from reference TRBV2 and TRBJ2-3, is EPEVTQTPSHQVTQMGQEVILRCVPISNHLYFYWYRQILGQKVEFLVSFYNNEISEKSEIFDDQFSVERPDGSNFTLKIRSTKLEDSAMYFCASSEARQATDTQYFGPGTRLTVL.

The gene calls are TRBV4-2 and TRBJ1-5; D is possibly TRBD1 (6 bases). There are 17 residues in the CDR3. Trimming removed 0 bases from V and 10 bases from J, with 22 bases in between. Germline CDR1 reads LGHNA; CDR2 reads YNFKEQ. The CDR3: CASSQDPGRGNPQPQHF. The CDR3 DNA reads as TGTGCCAGCAGCCAAGATCCGGGAAGGGGGAATCCTCAACCCCAGCATTTT.

This clone was detected only a few times. Other DNA sequences within the sample encode an identical CDR3. V usage is TRBV7-2 and J usage is TRBJ1-1, with a weak D call TRBD1 (5 bases). CDR1 and CDR2 from the germline V gene are SGHTA and FQGNSA. Trimming removed 2 bases from V and 7 bases from J, with 11 bases in between. The CDR3 has 13 amino acids. This CDR3 is CASSLQGASEAFF. The CDR3 region has the DNA TGTGCCAGCAGCTTACAAGGGGCGAGTGAAGCTTTCTTT.

The chain is built from TRBV15 and TRBJ2-5, with D unclear. CDR3 size: 12 residues. CDR1 LNHNV and CDR2 YYDKDF come from the germline V gene (reference sequence). V was trimmed by 0 bases and J by 5 bases, leaving 4 bases between them. The DNA of the CDR3 is TGTGCCACCAGCAGAGATCGGGAGACCCAGTACTTC. Protein: CATSRDRETQYF.

The sample holds a few counts of this clone. The chain recombines TRBV5-1 with TRBJ1-6; D perhaps matches TRBD1 (6 bases). V was shortened by 0 bases and J by 10 bases, with 14 bases between the two germline ends. The CDR3 runs to 15 residues. The V gene's germline CDR1 is SGHRS and CDR2 YFSETQ. CDR3 sequence reads: CASSLEDSGGSPLHF. CDR3 DNA: TGCGCCAGCAGCTTGGAGGACAGCGGGGGATCACCCCTCCACTTT.

This chain connects TRBV6-5 to TRBJ1-5; D perhaps matches TRBD1 (5 bases). Germline V gene sequence: CDR1 MNHEY, CDR2 SVGAGI. Trimming removed 7 bases at V and 6 bases at J, with 13 bases between. The CDR3 totals 13 residues. The CDR3 protein is CASTDRDFQPQHF. The DNA of the CDR3 is TGTGCCAGCACCGATAGGGACTTTCAGCCCCAGCATTTT.

The J gene is TRBJ2-3, the V gene TRBV7-3; tentatively, D is TRBD1 (6 bases). The ends were cut back, 1 base at V and 0 bases at J, with 11 bases in the middle. This CDR3 has 16 residues. Germline V gene lookup returns CDR1 SGHTA and CDR2 FQGTGA. The chain's CDR3 is CASSLMAGASTDTQYF. The CDR3 region has the DNA TGTGCCAGCAGCTTAATGGCAGGGGCTAGCACAGATACGCAGTATTTT.

V usage is TRBV7-2 and J usage is TRBJ2-7; TRBD1 agrees at 8 bases. Germline trimming cut 4 bases from V and 6 bases from J; bases unmatched to any gene: 11. The CDR3 is made up of 15 amino acids. Germline CDR1 and CDR2: SGHTA and FQGNSA. The CDR3 sequence is CASSSFWTGSGEQYF. CDR3 sequence (DNA): TGTGCCAGCAGCTCCTTTTGGACAGGGTCGGGCGAGCAGTACTTC.

The chain has TRBV9 and TRBJ1-2; 12 positions match TRBD1. The germline V gene encodes CDR1 SGDLS and CDR2 YYNGEE. With 5 bases clipped from V and 8 bases from J, the junction kept 13 bases outside the gene matches. This CDR3 spans 16 amino acids. In DNA form, the CDR3 reads TGTGCCAGCAGGGAAGTGCCGGGACAGGGGGCAGAGGGCTACACCTTC. Translating gives CASREVPGQGAEGYTF.

V is TRBV4-3 and J is TRBJ2-1, with 13 bases that match TRBD2. CDR3 length equals 17 residues. The germline gives CDR1 LGHNA, CDR2 YSLEER. The trim removed 6 bases at V and 7 bases at J, leaving 12 bases unmatched. The chain's CDR3 is CASRTELAGGYGNEQFF. The CDR3 nucleotides are TGCGCCAGCAGGACTGAACTAGCGGGAGGGTATGGGAATGAGCAGTTCTTC.

This chain joins TRBV2 and TRBJ2-3; a possible D gene is TRBD2 (5 bases). Germline V gene sequence: CDR1 SNHLY, CDR2 FYNNEI. The V gene lost 4 bases and the J gene lost 4 bases, with 9 bases spanning the gap. The CDR3 sequence is 13 residues long. This CDR3 reads CASSASTADTQYF. Written as DNA, the CDR3 is TGTGCCAGCAGTGCTAGCACGGCAGATACGCAGTATTTT.

The rearrangement links TRBV6-2 or TRBV6-3 to TRBJ2-3; TRBD2 agrees at 7 bases. Germline V lookup: CDR1 MNHEY, CDR2 SVGEGT. CDR3 length: 14 residues. V was pared by 6 bases and J by 8 bases, with 11 bases of the junction left unmatched. This chain's CDR3 is CASSSGLGAGTQYF. DNA of the CDR3: TGTGCCAGCAGCTCCGGACTAGGGGCGGGTACGCAGTATTTT.

The CDR3 nucleotides read TGTGCCAGCAGCCAGGACCCGACTAGTAGTATCGGGGAGCTGTTTTTT. It is translated as CASSQDPTSSIGELFF. The V call is TRBV4-2, the J call TRBJ2-2; D perhaps matches TRBD2 (6 bases). CDR3 length: 16 amino acids. Germline CDR1 reads LGHNA; CDR2 reads YNFKEQ. V dropped 3 bases and J dropped 7 bases, with 18 bases sitting between them.

This chain links TRBV12-1 with TRBJ1-2; no DNA check was done on the table's D call, TRBD1. TRBV12-1 is termed a pseudogene. The CDR3 is made up of 16 amino acids. This CDR3 is CASSFVQGRASYGYTF. CDR3 bases: TGTGCCAGCAGCTTTGTTCAGGGGCGGGCCTCTTATGGCTACACCTTC.

CDR3: CASSRTTGGSYEQYF. CDR3 bases: TGTGCCAGCAGCAGAACGACAGGGGGCTCCTACGAGCAGTACTTC. The chain links TRBV7-2 to TRBJ2-7; TRBD1 agrees at 9 bases. Trimming cost V 5 bases and J 0 bases; bases outside gene matches: 5. The CDR3 spans 15 residues. CDR1 is SGHTA, CDR2 FQGNSA, per germline.

The chain links TRBV18 to TRBJ1-5, with 9 bases identical to TRBD1. Germline values: CDR1 KGHSH, CDR2 LQKENI. CDR3 length: 15 residues. Trimming cost V 3 bases and J 7 bases; bases outside gene matches: 7. CDR3 coding DNA: TGTGCCAGCTCACCCCTGACAGGGGGAAGCCAGCCCCAGCATTTT. Amino acids: CASSPLTGGSQPQHF.

J is TRBJ2-3 and V is TRBV24-1; the D is unclear. Trimming left V 2 bases short and J 8 bases short, with 10 bases between. Germline V lookup: CDR1 KGHDR, CDR2 SFDVKD. The CDR3 covers 13 residues. The CDR3 nucleotides read TGTGCCACCAGTGATTCCCTTCTCGGTACGCAGTATTTT. Amino acids: CATSDSLLGTQYF.

The V call is TRBV19, the J call TRBJ2-7, with TRBD2 as a possible D gene (5 bases). The CDR3 runs to 11 residues. The V end lost 2 bases, the J end lost 7 bases, and 6 bases lay between the germline ends. CDR1 is LNHDA and CDR2 is SQIVND in the germline V gene (reference sequence). DNA for the CDR3: TGTGCCAGTAGTATATCGGGGGAGCAGTACTTC. Protein product: CASSISGEQYF. The full variable domain, with the rest looked up from reference TRBV19 and TRBJ2-7, is DGGITQSPKYLFRKEGQNVTLSCEQNLNHDAMYWYRQDPGQGLRLIYYSQIVNDFQKGDIAEGYSVSREKKESFPLTVTSAQKNPTAFYLCASSISGEQYFGPGTRLTVT.

The chain links TRBV4-3 to TRBJ2-7; the D gene is possibly TRBD2 (6 bases). V was trimmed by 4 bases and J by 3 bases, leaving 13 bases between them. The CDR3 covers 14 residues. Germline-derived CDR1 and CDR2 are LGHNA and YSLEER. The CDR3 is CASSPRERVYEQYV. The DNA for the CDR3 is TGCGCCAGCAGCCCTAGGGAGCGGGTCTACGAGCAGTACGTC.

This chain uses TRBV19 with TRBJ1-4, with 7 nucleotides matching TRBD1. The CDR3 consists of 15 residues. The germline CDR1 and CDR2 sequences are LNHDA and SQIVND (reference sequence). V shed 6 bases and J 6 bases; nucleotides not matched to a gene: 10. The CDR3 DNA follows: TGTGCCAGTAGCCTCCAGGGGGTCAAACATGAAAAACTGTTTTTT. Translation gives CASSLQGVKHEKLFF.

V and J are TRBV18 and TRBJ2-1, with 7 bases matching TRBD1. CDR3 length: 14 residues. Germline values: CDR1 KGHSH, CDR2 LQKENI. Trimming cost V 6 bases and J 4 bases; bases outside gene matches: 6. CDR3 in DNA: TGTGCCAGCTCTCCCGGGACAGAATACAATGAGCAGTTCTTC. It encodes CASSPGTEYNEQFF.

The V gene is TRBV27, the J gene TRBJ2-1; 9 bases line up with TRBD2. This CDR3 spans 16 amino acids. With 5 bases clipped from V and 8 bases from J, the junction kept 13 bases outside the gene matches. CDR1 and CDR2 from the germline V gene are MNHEY and SMNVEV (reference sequence). The CDR3 DNA is TGTGCCAGCAGTCCCCGGACTAGCGTAAAGCAGGATGAGCAGTTCTTC. Residues: CASSPRTSVKQDEQFF.

The J gene is TRBJ2-1, the V gene TRBV19, with D possibly matching TRBD2 (6 bases). V was pared by 3 bases and J by 8 bases, with 14 bases between. This CDR3 comprises 14 residues. Germline V gene sequence: CDR1 LNHDA, CDR2 SQIVND (reference sequence). The CDR3 nucleotides read TGTGCCAGTAGTATCGCCCCGAGGAGGGATGAGCAGTTCTTC. Protein sequence: CASSIAPRRDEQFF.

The chain carries TRBV6-6 and TRBJ2-5; the D gene is possibly TRBD1 (5 bases). V was pared by 7 bases and J by 1 base, with 13 bases between. This CDR3 region has 14 residues. CDR1 is MNHNY, CDR2 SVGAGI, per germline (reference sequence). As DNA, the CDR3 is TGTGCCAGCAACTCACAGGTACCCCAAGAGACCCAGTACTTC. As protein: CASNSQVPQETQYF.

V usage is TRBV11-2 and J usage is TRBJ2-3, with D perhaps matching TRBD2 (6 bases). V shed 6 bases and J shed 5 bases, with 15 bases lying between them. The CDR3 loop spans 14 amino acids. Looked up from germline, CDR1 is SGHAT and CDR2 is FQNNGV. Here the CDR3 reads CASREGQHEDTQYF. As DNA, the CDR3 is TGTGCCAGCAGGGAGGGTCAGCATGAAGATACGCAGTATTTT.